Each of the 10 T cell receptor beta chains below was sequenced from the same sample in a study of regulatory T cells in long-lasting Graves disease (dated by TCRdb to the early 2020s). The meaning of the sample's time point label: newly diagnosed GD, antithyroid drugs for less than 3 months. For both TCR sequencing and RNA sequencing, RNA was extracted from PBMCs using TRIzol. Libraries were built with multiplex PCR. The reads were generated on an Illumina HiSeq 4000. CDR3 regions were amplified by Arm-PCR with iRepertoire HTBI primers to construct TCR beta libraries. TCRdb ran its own pipeline on the public reads, namely fastp trimming at Q25 and MiXCR clone calling, and kept in-frame beta chains. Each CDR3 protein appears once, grouped with its most common genes and DNA. This sample comprises some 500,000 distinct CDR3 sequences, roughly 12% of them detected only once. About 10% of the sample belongs to the ten largest clones.

This sample was shared with a second study, whose subject was T cells in Graves' hyperthyroidism and ophthalmopathy.

The sequencing used peripheral blood mononuclear cells (PBMCs), collected at new diagnosis, from a patient treated with antithyroid drugs. The receptors here all came from a man aged 25 to 40 with Graves disease. Donor details come from another sample of the same person, matched by shared clones.

Ten or more counts support this clonotype. The chain has TRBV20-1 and TRBJ1-1; D unresolved. CDR1 and CDR2 from the germline V gene are DFQATT and SNEGSKA (reference sequence). V lost 2 bases to trimming and J lost 1 base, with 5 bases between them. The CDR3 sequence is 12 residues long. CDR3 protein: CSARRGNTEAFF. The CDR3 nucleotides read TGCAGTGCTAGACGGGGGAACACTGAAGCTTTCTTT.

This clonotype was recorded at least ten times. The chain recombines TRBV20-1 with TRBJ2-1; D is possibly TRBD1 (5 bases). The CDR3 extends over 10 amino acids. CDR1 is DFQATT and CDR2 is SNEGSKA in the germline V gene (reference sequence). Trimming took off 6 bases at V and 8 bases at J, with 8 bases between the two ends. This chain's CDR3 is CSATQDEQFF. CDR3 coding DNA: TGCAGTGCCACACAGGATGAGCAGTTCTTC.

The sample holds many counts of this clonotype. The V call is TRBV27, the J call TRBJ1-2; D ambiguous. The CDR3 extends over 14 amino acids. Trimming cost V 6 bases and J 4 bases, with 15 bases left between them. From germline, CDR1 is MNHEY and CDR2 SMNVEV (reference sequence). CDR3: CASSQTPQGYGYTF. In nucleotides, the CDR3 is TGTGCCAGCAGCCAGACACCCCAAGGCTATGGCTACACCTTC.

This clonotype was detected only a few times. The chain recombines TRBV18 with TRBJ2-3; 9 positions match TRBD2. The CDR3 runs to 15 residues. Per germline, CDR1 KGHSH and CDR2 LQKENI. V lost 0 bases, J lost 10 bases, and 8 bases stayed unmatched. CDR3 residues: CASSPPASGTPSQYF. CDR3 nucleotide sequence: TGTGCCAGCTCACCACCGGCTAGCGGGACGCCCTCGCAGTATTTT.

The chain combines TRBV7-6 with TRBJ2-1; D perhaps matches TRBD2 (5 bases). CDR1 and CDR2 from the germline V gene are SGHVS and FNYEAQ. The CDR3 has 14 amino acids. Trimming shortened V by 2 bases and J by 6 bases, and 11 bases separated the two germline ends. CDR3 nucleotides: TGTGCCAGCAGCTTAAACGGGAAGTTCAATGAGCAGTTCTTC. It yields the protein CASSLNGKFNEQFF.

The CDR3: CASSRNSDEGEAFF. Written as DNA, the CDR3 is TGTGCCAGTAGTCGAAACTCCGACGAGGGTGAAGCTTTCTTT. V is TRBV19 and J is TRBJ1-1; no clear D gene. The germline V gene encodes CDR1 LNHDA and CDR2 SQIVND (reference sequence). This CDR3 has 14 amino acids. Trimming left V 5 bases short and J 7 bases short, with 17 bases between.

This clonotype was counted ten times or more. The chain employs TRBV7-2 and TRBJ2-7; D call uncertain. Germline V gene sequence: CDR1 SGHTA, CDR2 FQGNSA. The CDR3 runs 20 residues. V was cut by 4 bases and J by 2 bases, with 30 bases left in between. This CDR3 is CASSYLFSSGAQRRAYEQYF. CDR3 nucleotide sequence: TGTGCCAGCAGCTATCTTTTCTCCTCAGGCGCCCAGAGGCGCGCCTACGAGCAGTACTTC.

The sample holds many counts of this clonotype. J is TRBJ2-1 and V is TRBV28; no firm D call. The germline CDR1 and CDR2 sequences are MDHEN and SYDVKM. The CDR3 contains 12 residues. Trimming removed 6 bases at V and 7 bases at J, with 10 bases between. The CDR3 loop is CASSPITNEQFF. In nucleotides, the CDR3 is TGTGCCAGCAGCCCCATAACAAATGAGCAGTTCTTC.

This clonotype turned up a few times. Given a much more abundant clone one base away, this may be a read error. V gene TRBV24-1 combines with J gene TRBJ2-3, with D hard to call. CDR3 length equals 14 residues. Per the germline V gene, CDR1 is KGHDR and CDR2 is SFDVKD. CDR3 nucleotides: TGTGCCACCGGAACAAAGGAGAACACAGATGCGCAGTATTTT. Amino acid sequence: CATGTKENTDAQYF.

This clonotype was picked up many times. The chain uses TRBV20-1 and TRBJ1-5, with D possibly matching TRBD1 (5 bases). Germline CDR1 reads DFQATT; CDR2 reads SNEGSKA (reference sequence). Trimming took 0 bases from V and 7 from J, leaving 13 bases between them. There are 14 residues in the CDR3. CDR3 residues: CSARDGGSGQPQHF. The CDR3 DNA follows: TGCAGTGCTAGAGATGGGGGGAGCGGGCAGCCCCAGCATTTT.